These T cell receptor beta chains were read from a single sample in a study of OX40 agonist ivuxolimab in advanced cancers. Profiled with immunoSEQ multiplex PCR; TCRdb holds only in-frame clones, not every one. The sample has 72,000 or so clones, about 84% seen once. The material was CD4+ or CD8+ T cells sorted from blood, obtained in a trial of the OX40 agonist ivuxolimab. Receptors originate from an adult with an advanced solid tumor such as melanoma, head and neck, liver or kidney cancer. Both conserved end residues are part of each CDR3. Each record gives: J gene, clone size, V gene, D gene, CDR3 protein, CDR3 DNA. The D gene is left open where the match is weak. A clone size is listed for some rows: how often the clone was seen (once, few, many), or a class if it is expanded.

>TRBJ1-2|.|TRBV9|TRBD1
CASSASHRGPYGYTF
TGTGCCAGCAGCGCGTCTCACAGGGGACCCTATGGCTACACCTTC
>TRBJ2-5|.|TRBV7-2|.
CASSYRSRETQYF
TGTGCCAGCAGCTACCGGAGTAGAGAGACCCAGTACTTC
>TRBJ1-1|.|TRBV6-5|.
CASSYSNRVTEAFF
TGTGCCAGCAGTTACTCGAACAGGGTTACTGAAGCTTTCTTT
>TRBJ1-2|few|TRBV5-1|TRBD1
CASSMTGSYGYTF
TGCGCCAGCAGTATGACAGGGTCCTATGGCTACACCTTC
>TRBJ1-3|.|TRBV9|.
CASSTRGGNTIYF
TGTGCCAGCAGCACGAGGGGTGGAAACACCATATATTTT
>TRBJ1-5|few|TRBV7-2|.
CASSLTGSNQPQHF
TGTGCCAGCAGCTTAACAGGTAGCAATCAGCCCCAGCATTTT
>TRBJ1-5|.|TRBV19|.
CASSIRGYNQPQHF
TGTGCCAGTAGTATTAGAGGGTATAATCAGCCCCAGCATTTT
>TRBJ1-2|few|TRBV10-3|.
CAISEAYGYTF
TGTGCCATCAGTGAGGCGTATGGCTACACCTTC
>TRBJ2-1|few|TRBV10-2|TRBD2
CASTSTSQGEQFF
TGCGCCAGCACCTCGACTAGCCAGGGTGAGCAGTTCTTC
>TRBJ2-3|once|TRBV30|.
CAWARGPRTDTQYF
TGTGCCTGGGCTCGGGGACCCAGGACAGATACGCAGTATTTT
>TRBJ1-2|.|TRBV29-1|.
CSAVAADSYYTF
TGCAGCGCCGTGGCGGCAGACTCATACTACACCTTC
>TRBJ1-1|.|TRBV5-4|.
CASSTPGRNTEAFF
TGTGCCAGCAGCACACCGGGACGGAACACTGAAGCTTTCTTT
>TRBJ2-2|once|TRBV19|.
CASRRLAEGGTGELFF
TGTGCCAGTAGGCGCCTAGCGGAGGGGGGCACCGGGGAGCTGTTTTTT
>TRBJ1-4|.|TRBV11-1|.
CASSRDGLNEKLFF
TGTGCCAGCAGCCGGGACGGCCTCAATGAAAAACTGTTTTTT
>TRBJ2-5|.|TRBV19|.
CASRRSGAQETQYF
TGTGCCAGTAGACGTTCGGGGGCCCAAGAGACCCAGTACTTC
>TRBJ1-1|few|TRBV5-6|TRBD1
CASSRTGMNTEAFF
TGTGCCAGCAGCCGGACAGGGATGAACACTGAAGCTTTCTTT
>TRBJ2-4|.|TRBV7-9|.
CASATETLAFQYF
TGTGCCAGCGCCACGGAAACCCTCGCGTTTCAGTACTTC
>TRBJ2-7|.|TRBV5-8|TRBD1
CASTPPDRVYEQYF
TGTGCCAGCACCCCACCGGACAGGGTCTACGAGCAGTACTTC
>TRBJ1-4|.|TRBV5-1|TRBD1
CASSFSDRGKTNEKLFF
TGCGCCAGCAGCTTTTCGGACAGGGGGAAGACTAATGAAAAACTGTTTTTT
>TRBJ1-2|.|TRBV5-6|.
CASSLPRNYGYTF
TGTGCCAGCAGCTTGCCCAGGAACTATGGCTACACCTTC
>TRBJ2-7|.|TRBV11-2|TRBD2
CASSPWASGDSYEQYF
TGTGCCAGCAGTCCCTGGGCTAGCGGGGACTCCTACGAGCAGTACTTC
>TRBJ2-4|.|TRBV28|.
CASRRSGAAKNIQYF
TGTGCCAGCAGGAGATCGGGGGCAGCCAAAAACATTCAGTACTTC
>TRBJ1-2|.|TRBV5-4|.
CASSLLGYGDGYTF
TGTGCCAGCAGCTTGCTCGGGTATGGTGATGGCTACACCTTC
>TRBJ1-2|few|TRBV6-5|TRBD1
CATRTGYSTIGGYTF
TGTGCCACCAGGACAGGGTATAGCACAATCGGTGGCTACACCTTC
>TRBJ1-2|.|TRBV15|.
CATSKFPGRTYGYTF
TGTGCCACCAGCAAATTTCCGGGACGGACGTATGGCTACACCTTC
>TRBJ2-5|.|TRBV28|TRBD2
CASSSSGRETQYF
TGTGCCAGCAGTTCATCCGGGAGGGAGACCCAGTACTTC
>TRBJ2-1|.|TRBV9|TRBD2
CASSAMDLAGKSEQFF
TGTGCCAGCAGCGCGATGGACCTAGCGGGGAAAAGTGAGCAGTTCTTC
>TRBJ1-1|.|TRBV19|.
CASTTLTTEAFF
TGTGCCAGTACCACCTTGACGACTGAAGCTTTCTTT
>TRBJ2-5|.|TRBV28|.
CASSLIGGGTQETQYF
TGTGCCAGCAGTTTGATCGGGGGCGGGACGCAAGAGACCCAGTACTTC
>TRBJ1-1|.|TRBV14|.
CASSQGGRSSGEAFF
TGTGCCAGCAGCCAAGGGGGTCGTTCCTCGGGGGAAGCTTTCTTT
>TRBJ2-3|.|TRBV7-3|.
CASSISGFGTDTQYF
TGTGCCAGCAGCATATCAGGGTTCGGCACAGATACGCAGTATTTT
>TRBJ1-1|once|TRBV18|TRBD1
CASSRTGRDTEAFF
TGTGCCAGCTCACGGACAGGGCGGGACACTGAAGCTTTCTTT
>TRBJ1-5|.|TRBV28|.
CASKLNTQPQHF
TGTGCCAGCAAACTAAACACCCAGCCCCAGCATTTT
>TRBJ2-7|.|TRBV10-3|.
CATRASRIHRAYEQYF
TGTGCCACCCGGGCGTCCCGAATCCACAGGGCCTACGAGCAGTACTTC
>TRBJ1-1|.|TRBV5-4|.
CASSPGGRASTEAFF
TGTGCCAGCAGCCCTGGAGGCAGGGCGAGCACTGAAGCTTTCTTT
>TRBJ1-3|.|TRBV7-2|.
CASSLRAVFGNTIYF
TGTGCCAGCAGCTTAAGGGCAGTTTTTGGAAACACCATATATTTT
>TRBJ1-2|.|TRBV6-6|.
CASKPLGIDLYGYTF
TGTGCCAGCAAACCACTCGGCATCGATCTCTATGGCTACACCTTC
>TRBJ1-2|.|TRBV28|.
CASSLWGGGYGYTF
TGTGCCAGCAGTTTATGGGGAGGGGGCTATGGCTACACCTTC
>TRBJ1-2|.|TRBV6-1|.
CASSVFQVDGYGYTF
TGTGCCAGCAGTGTTTTTCAGGTGGACGGCTATGGCTACACCTTC
>TRBJ2-5|.|TRBV5-1|.
CASSSWGAGETQYF
TGCGCCAGCAGCTCCTGGGGGGCGGGAGAGACCCAGTACTTC
>TRBJ1-1|few|TRBV6-5|TRBD1
CASSYGGRTGEKAFF
TGTGCCAGCAGTTACGGGGGACGGACAGGGGAAAAAGCTTTCTTT
>TRBJ2-3|.|TRBV18|.
CASSTLADRGDTQYF
TGTGCCAGCTCAACCTTAGCGGATCGGGGAGATACGCAGTATTTT
>TRBJ2-3|once|TRBV9|TRBD2
CASSVGTRKSTDTQYF
TGTGCCAGCAGCGTAGGGACTAGGAAAAGCACAGATACGCAGTATTTT
>TRBJ1-3|.|TRBV7-9|.
CASSEAGNTIYF
TGTGCCAGCAGCGAAGCTGGGAACACCATATATTTT
>TRBJ1-1|.|TRBV28|TRBD1
CASSLVGTGPAAAFF
TGTGCCAGCAGTTTAGTCGGGACAGGGCCCGCTGCAGCTTTCTTT